A single sample gave rise to the 3 T cell receptor beta chains below, sequenced in a study of cytomegalovirus exposure and HLA in healthy donors. The PCR ran on 60 Vbeta and 13 Jbeta primers. Data came from immunoSEQ multiplex PCR; TCRdb stores just in-frame clones and leaves some out. Recorded for this sample: 100,000 to 150,000 clones. Sequencing was performed on PBMCs. Receptors were obtained from a man younger than 35 in good health and CMV-seronegative.

J is TRBJ2-7 and V is TRBV7-9; D is possibly TRBD2 (6 bases). Germline V lookup: CDR1 SEHNR, CDR2 FQNEAQ (reference sequence). CDR3 size: 15 residues. Trimming pared 4 bases from V and 1 base from J, leaving 14 bases between. The CDR3 sequence is CASSSGRELSYEQYF. In DNA, the CDR3 is TGTGCCAGCAGCTCGGGTCGGGAGTTATCCTACGAGCAGTACTTC.

The CDR3 region is CASSLAGTASRFEQFF. The DNA of the CDR3 is TGTGCCAGCAGCTTAGCCGGGACTGCGAGCCGATTTGAGCAGTTCTTC. This chain joins TRBV7-2 and TRBJ2-1; possible D gene TRBD2, 6 bases. In germline, CDR1 is SGHTA, CDR2 FQGNSA. V was clipped by 0 bases and J by 9 bases, with 18 bases between them. This CDR3 contains 16 residues. The entire variable domain, with the rest obtained from reference TRBV7-2 and TRBJ2-1, is as follows: GAGVSQSPSNKVTEKGKDVELRCDPISGHTALYWYRQSLGQGLEFLIYFQGNSAPDKSGLPSDRFSAERTGGSVSTLTIQRTQQEDSAVYLCASSLAGTASRFEQFFGPGTRLTVL.

V and J are TRBV14 and TRBJ2-3; tentative D call: TRBD2 (5 bases). The CDR3 length is 13 residues. Trimming took off 1 base at V and 3 bases at J, with 5 bases between the two ends. CDR1 and CDR2 (germline): SGHDN, FVKESK. The CDR3 region is CASSQAGTDTQYF. CDR3 nucleotides: TGTGCCAGCAGCCAAGCGGGAACAGATACGCAGTATTTT.